The source of this TCR beta chain is a study of T cells after yellow fever vaccination. General observations from the study: A small proportion of clonotypes was detected in both the CD4 and CD8 compartments. Contaminating bulk clonotypes could be abundant in FACS-sorted repertoires. Booster samples showed a return of most primary-vaccination clones (about 97% CD4, 88% CD8).

The CDR3 length is 12 residues. V was shortened by 6 bases and J by 6 bases, with 9 bases between the two germline ends. Germline-derived CDR1 and CDR2 are MNHEY and SMNVEV (reference sequence). Conversion of TCR transcripts into cDNA relied on 5'RACE template switching, which added a universal primer site and UMIs. TCRdb reprocessed the 5' RACE reads via MiXCR and lists one record per CDR3 protein. This sample carries hundreds of thousands of distinct CDR3 sequences, around an eighth of them seen once, and the ten largest clones take roughly an eighth. A remark on this clonotype: The antigen is unknown.

The source is a man aged 25 to 40 who received the YFV17D yellow fever vaccine. The V and J genes are TRBV27 and TRBJ1-5, with D uncertain. The material sequenced was PBMCs, taken on the day of the yellow fever booster vaccination. The CDR3 nucleotides are TGTGCCAGCAGCCGTTGGGGTCAGCCCCAGCATTTT. Residues: CASSRWGQPQHF.